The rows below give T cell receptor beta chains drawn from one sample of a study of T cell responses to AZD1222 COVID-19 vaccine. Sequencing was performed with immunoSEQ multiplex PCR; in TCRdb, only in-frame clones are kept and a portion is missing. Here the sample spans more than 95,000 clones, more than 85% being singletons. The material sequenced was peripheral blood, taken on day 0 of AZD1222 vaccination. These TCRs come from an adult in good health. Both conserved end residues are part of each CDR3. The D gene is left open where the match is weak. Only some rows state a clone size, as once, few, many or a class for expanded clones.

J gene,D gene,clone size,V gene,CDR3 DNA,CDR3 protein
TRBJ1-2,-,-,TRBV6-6,TGTGCCAGCAGCCCAGCCCGGACAGACCCTGCCTTC,CASSPARTDPAF
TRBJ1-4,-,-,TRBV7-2,TGTGCCAGCAGCCCCACCGACAGGAAGGGGGAAAAACTGTTTTTT,CASSPTDRKGEKLFF
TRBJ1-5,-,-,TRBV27,TGTGCCAGCAGTGGGGGGGGCCCCGATCAGCCCCAGCATTTT,CASSGGGPDQPQHF
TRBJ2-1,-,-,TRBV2,TGTGCCAGCAGTTTCGACTCAGGGAAGGGCAATGAGCAGTTCTTC,CASSFDSGKGNEQFF
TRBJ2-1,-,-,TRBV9,TGTGCCAGCAGCGTAGCCCTTAATGAGCAGTTCTTC,CASSVALNEQFF
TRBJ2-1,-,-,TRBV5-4,TGTGCCAGCAGTAGAACCAATGAGCAGTTCTTC,CASSRTNEQFF
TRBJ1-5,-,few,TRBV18,TGTGCCAGCTCACCACGGGTCAGCAATCAGCCCCAGCATTTT,CASSPRVSNQPQHF
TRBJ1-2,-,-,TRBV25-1,TGTGCCAGCAGTCCCCACTACAGGGAGAACTATGGCTACACCTTC,CASSPHYRENYGYTF
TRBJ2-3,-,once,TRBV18,TGTGCCAGCTCACCGGAGCCAGGACGTGCTAGCACAGATACGCAGTATTTT,CASSPEPGRASTDTQYF
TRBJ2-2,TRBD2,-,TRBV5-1,TGCGCCAGCAGCTTCGCGGGAGGGCTAGGGACCGGGGAGCTGTTTTTT,CASSFAGGLGTGELFF
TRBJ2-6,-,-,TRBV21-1,TGTGCCTTCCAGGATAAACCCCCCTCTGGGGCCAACGTCCTGACTTTC,CAFQDKPPSGANVLTF
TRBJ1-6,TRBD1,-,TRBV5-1,TGCGCCAGCAGCCCCTGGACAGGGCGCCGGACCAATTCACCCCTCCACTTT,CASSPWTGRRTNSPLHF
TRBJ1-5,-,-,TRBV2,TGTGCCAGCAGGGGACTAGGGGCGAGGCGCAATCAGCCCCAGCATTTT,CASRGLGARRNQPQHF
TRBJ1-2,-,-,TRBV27,TGTGCCAGCAGTTATCAGGGTGTCGGGAACTATGGCTACACCTTC,CASSYQGVGNYGYTF
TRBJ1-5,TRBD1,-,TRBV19,TGTGCCAGTAGGGACAGGGGGCTTGGCAATCAGCCCCAGCATTTT,CASRDRGLGNQPQHF
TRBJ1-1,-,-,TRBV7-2,TGTGCCAGCAGCTTAGATCGATTTGAAGCTTTCTTT,CASSLDRFEAFF
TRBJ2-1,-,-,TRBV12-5,TGTGCTAGTGGTTTGTCCCTGGTCGACAATGAGCAGTTCTTC,CASGLSLVDNEQFF
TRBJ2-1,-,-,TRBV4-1,TGCGCCAGCAGCCCCACGGCAAGCTCCTACAATGAGCAGTTCTTC,CASSPTASSYNEQFF
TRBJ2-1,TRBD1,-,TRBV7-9,TGTGCCAGCAGCCCTCGGACAGGGAGGAGCTACAATGAGCAGTTCTTC,CASSPRTGRSYNEQFF
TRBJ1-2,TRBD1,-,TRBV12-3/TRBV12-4,TGTGCCAGCAGACCCGGGACAGGCTATGGCTACACCTTC,CASRPGTGYGYTF
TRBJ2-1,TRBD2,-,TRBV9,TGTGCCAGCAGCGTAGAGGCTAGCGGGGACAATGAGCAGTTCTTC,CASSVEASGDNEQFF
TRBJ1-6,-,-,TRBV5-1,TGCGCCAGCAGCTTGCGGGCTGTCGTGGGGGATTCACCCCTCCACTTT,CASSLRAVVGDSPLHF
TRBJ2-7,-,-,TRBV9,TGTGCCAGCAGCGTAGATGGGGGACCCGGGGGCGAGCAGTACTTC,CASSVDGGPGGEQYF
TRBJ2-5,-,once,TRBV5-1,TGCGCCAGCAGCTTGGTTGGGGGGGAGACCCAGTACTTC,CASSLVGGETQYF
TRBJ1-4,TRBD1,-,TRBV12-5,TGTGCTAGTGGTCAGGACAGGGGACATGAAAAACTGTTTTTT,CASGQDRGHEKLFF
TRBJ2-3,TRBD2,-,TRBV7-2,TGTGCCAGCAGCTTGGGGGGGATCACAGATACGCAGTATTTT,CASSLGGITDTQYF
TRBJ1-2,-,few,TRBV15,TGTGCCACCAGCAGGTTGGTTAACTATGGCTACACCTTC,CATSRLVNYGYTF
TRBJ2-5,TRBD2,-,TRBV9,TGTGCCAGCAGCCCAGGCCCTAGCGGGGGGGCCTATGAGACCCAGTACTTC,CASSPGPSGGAYETQYF
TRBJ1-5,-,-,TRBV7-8,TGTGCCAGCAGTCCTCATGGGAACAGTCAGCCCCAGCATTTT,CASSPHGNSQPQHF
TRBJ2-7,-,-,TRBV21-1,TGTGCCAGCAGCAAGCGAAAGGGGGCGAGGTGGGTCCTCAAGCAGTACTTC,CASSKRKGARWVLKQYF
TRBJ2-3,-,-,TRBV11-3,TGTGCCAGCAGCTTAGAGGGTCAGCTCACAGATACGCAGTATTTT,CASSLEGQLTDTQYF
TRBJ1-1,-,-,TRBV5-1,TGCGCCAGCAGCTTTGACGGAATGAACACTGAAGCTTTCTTT,CASSFDGMNTEAFF
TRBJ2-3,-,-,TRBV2,TGTGCCAGCAGTGATTCGGGGTTCAGCACAGATACGCAGTATTTT,CASSDSGFSTDTQYF
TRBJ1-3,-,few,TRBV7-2,TGTGCCAGCAGCTTAGGGGGGGGGAACACCATATATTTT,CASSLGGGNTIYF
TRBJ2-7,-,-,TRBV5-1,TGCGCCAGCAGCTTGGGCAGGGAAGAGCAGTACTTC,CASSLGREEQYF
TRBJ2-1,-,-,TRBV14,TGTGCCAGCAGCGAGTTCAATGAGCAGTTCTTC,CASSEFNEQFF
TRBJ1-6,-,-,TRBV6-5,TGTGCCAGCAGGGGACGGATTAATTCACCCCTCCACTTT,CASRGRINSPLHF
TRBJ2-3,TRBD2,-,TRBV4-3,TGCGCCAGCAGCCCCCAGACTAGCGAGAGCACAGATACGCAGTATTTT,CASSPQTSESTDTQYF
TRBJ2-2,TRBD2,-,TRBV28,TGTGCCAGCAGTACGCCGGGTAGCGGGGGGGTCGGGGAGCTGTTTTTT,CASSTPGSGGVGELFF
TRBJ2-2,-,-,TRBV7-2,TGTGCCAGCAGCTCGACTAGTAATACGGGGACAGGGGAGCTGTTTTTT,CASSSTSNTGTGELFF